The T cell receptor beta chain under discussion was sequenced for a study of cytomegalovirus exposure and HLA in healthy donors. Whole-study findings and limits: Later genetic work tied a missense DCLRE1C variant to beta-chain V and J trimming. Confirmation was obtained in vitro that a few CMV-associated chains are specific for CMV antigens. Associated with HLA alleles at 0.05 false discovery rate in a later analysis were 16,951 TCR beta sequences.

Both 60 Vbeta primers and 13 Jbeta primers went into the PCR. TCRdb keeps only in-frame clones here, not all; method: immunoSEQ multiplex PCR. The sample contains hundreds of thousands of clones, around 76% of which appear only once. This CDR3 is built from 14 residues. Germline V gene data show CDR1 as MNHNS and CDR2 as SASEGT. The V end was cut by 8 bases, the J end by 1 base, with 12 bases between. This clone was detected once. Its cognate antigen is unknown. The sequencing input was PBMCs. This receptor was identified in a middle-aged man in good health and CMV-seropositive. The chain joins TRBV6-1 to TRBJ1-3; the D is unclear. In DNA, the CDR3 is TGTGCCAGCTACCTTCGGGGTTCTGGAAACACCATATATTTT. As protein: CASYLRGSGNTIYF.